One sample yielded the 8 T cell receptor beta chains listed below, sequenced in a study of OX40 agonist ivuxolimab in advanced cancers. This table comes from immunoSEQ multiplex PCR, and its TCRdb copy is limited to in-frame clones, with some not included. The sample has 50,000 or so clones; around 80% are singletons. Here the sequenced sample was CD4+ or CD8+ T cells sorted from blood, taken in a trial of the OX40 agonist ivuxolimab. The source of these receptors is an adult with an advanced solid tumor such as melanoma, head and neck, liver or kidney cancer.

The chain employs TRBV18 and TRBJ2-5; no reliable D call. V lost 1 base and J 0 bases, leaving 3 bases between the germline ends. Germline loops: CDR1 KGHSH, CDR2 LQKENI. The CDR3 is made up of 13 amino acids. The CDR3 bases are TGTGCCAGCTCACCACAGAACCAAGAGACCCAGTACTTC. It is translated as CASSPQNQETQYF.

This clone occurred a few times. The chain couples TRBV2 to TRBJ1-5, with D unclear. Trimming took off 2 bases at V and 7 bases at J, with 12 bases between the two ends. This CDR3 region has 14 residues. Germline V gene sequence: CDR1 SNHLY, CDR2 FYNNEI. DNA of the CDR3: TGTGCCAGCAGTGAATCGAGCAACTACCAGCCCCAGCATTTT. Translated, it gives CASSESSNYQPQHF.

This chain uses TRBV5-6 with TRBJ2-1; D unresolved. Germline CDR1 SGHDT, CDR2 YYEEEE. This CDR3 is 16 amino acids long. The ends were cut back, 1 base at V and 9 bases at J, with 20 bases in the middle. The CDR3 sequence is CASSLYIPARSGEQFF. CDR3 in DNA: TGTGCCAGCAGCTTGTATATCCCCGCGCGGTCGGGTGAGCAGTTCTTC.

This clone came up a few times. V usage is TRBV5-1 and J usage is TRBJ2-7; tentatively, D is TRBD2 (7 bases). Trimming left V 4 bases short and J 0 bases short, with 29 bases between. This CDR3 spans 20 amino acids. The germline CDR1 and CDR2 sequences are SGHRS and YFSETQ. The CDR3 protein is CASSPGPPQGGWASSYEQYV. The CDR3 region has the DNA TGCGCCAGCAGCCCGGGGCCCCCACAGGGAGGGTGGGCGAGCTCCTACGAGCAGTACGTC.

In its sample, this clone was seen a few times. CDR3: CAIRATGSDEQYV. The CDR3 DNA follows: TGTGCCATCAGAGCGACAGGTTCCGACGAGCAGTACGTC. This chain joins TRBV10-3 and TRBJ2-7; possibly TRBD1 for D (6 bases). Trimming stripped 6 bases from V and 5 bases from J, with 14 bases between. The germline CDR1 and CDR2 sequences are ENHRY and SYGVKD. CDR3 size: 13 residues.

The V call is TRBV19, the J call TRBJ2-2; D perhaps matches TRBD1 (6 bases). Per germline, CDR1 LNHDA and CDR2 SQIVND (reference sequence). V lost 3 bases, J lost 4 bases, and 9 bases lay in between. The CDR3 is 14 residues long. CDR3 nucleotides: TGTGCCAGTAGTATCTACAGGGCCACCGGGGAGCTGTTTTTT. It is translated as CASSIYRATGELFF.

CDR3 amino acids: CASSDSGNGYTF. CDR3 nucleotides: TGTGCCAGCAGTGATTCAGGGAATGGCTACACCTTC. J is TRBJ1-2 and V is TRBV2, with D possibly being TRBD1 (5 bases). Germline CDR1 and CDR2: SNHLY and FYNNEI. Trimming took 3 bases from V and 6 from J, leaving 8 bases between them. The CDR3 covers 12 residues.

V gene TRBV1 combines with J gene TRBJ2-1; the table names TRBD2, a call not compared with the DNA. TRBV1 is flagged as a pseudogene. This CDR3 contains 17 residues. In nucleotides, the CDR3 is TGCACCAGCAGCCAAGGAGTAGCGGGAGAACCTGGGGGTGAGCAGTTCTTC. Its protein is CTSSQGVAGEPGGEQFF.